The TCR beta chain under discussion was sequenced for a study of T cell changes during pregnancy in multiple sclerosis. The CDR3 is 11 residues long. V was shortened by 9 bases and J by 4 bases, with 9 bases between the two germline ends. Germline-derived CDR1 and CDR2 are MDHEN and SYDVKM. This clone has a single count. The protocol was immunoSEQ multiplex PCR, while the TCRdb copy is restricted to in-frame clones and leaves out a portion. Of 100,000 or so clones listed, 94% were seen once; the top ten hold around 1.7%. The TCR comes from a female donor in good health, enrolled as a control in a pregnancy study. The rearrangement joins TRBV28 to TRBJ1-2; D is perhaps TRBD1 (6 bases). Sample: peripheral blood, taken after pregnancy. The CDR3 loop reads CASLQGYGYTF. The CDR3 DNA follows: TGTGCCAGTCTACAGGGCTATGGCTACACCTTC.